This note documents a single T cell receptor beta chain sequence. This clonotype was counted between two and nine times. This receptor's antigen is unknown. No base-level quality is on record; no much larger clone is a single base apart. These data belong to a study of response to subunit inactivated influenza vaccine (dated by TCRdb to the late 2010s). As for the study more broadly: The study used deep quantitative T cell receptor repertoire profiling to track responses to a trivalent subunit inactivated influenza vaccine. The study at large found these results: The authors proposed that each seasonal influenza vaccination may bring in only a limited number of new T cells.

From the germline V gene, CDR1 is ENHRY and CDR2 is SYGVKD. V is cut back by 7 bases and J by 5 bases, with 5 bases in the junction unmatched. There are 13 amino acids in the CDR3, from cysteine to phenylalanine inclusive. The entry retains the CDR3 DNA only, 39 bases that are in frame from base 1. Library creation used RT-PCR. TCRdb records Illumina HiSeq 2500 as the sequencer. TCRdb trimmed the raw reads at Q25, called clones with MiXCR and kept productive beta chains. Every entry covers one CDR3 protein and lists the most common genes and DNA from its rows. Here the sample has approximately 530,000 distinct CDR3 sequences; less than 7.5% occur a single time. About an eighth of the sample belongs to the ten largest clones.

This TCR came from a man aged 50 to 69 who received an inactivated influenza vaccine. Donor details come from another sample of the same person, matched by shared clones. The V and J genes are TRBV10-3 and TRBJ2-3; 8 nucleotides in the junction match TRBD1. Sequenced here: PBMCs from blood, sampled around 25 months after vaccination. The sequenced DNA: TGTGCCATCACGGGACAGGCCCAAGATACGCAGTATTTT. Its amino acids are CAITGQAQDTQYF.